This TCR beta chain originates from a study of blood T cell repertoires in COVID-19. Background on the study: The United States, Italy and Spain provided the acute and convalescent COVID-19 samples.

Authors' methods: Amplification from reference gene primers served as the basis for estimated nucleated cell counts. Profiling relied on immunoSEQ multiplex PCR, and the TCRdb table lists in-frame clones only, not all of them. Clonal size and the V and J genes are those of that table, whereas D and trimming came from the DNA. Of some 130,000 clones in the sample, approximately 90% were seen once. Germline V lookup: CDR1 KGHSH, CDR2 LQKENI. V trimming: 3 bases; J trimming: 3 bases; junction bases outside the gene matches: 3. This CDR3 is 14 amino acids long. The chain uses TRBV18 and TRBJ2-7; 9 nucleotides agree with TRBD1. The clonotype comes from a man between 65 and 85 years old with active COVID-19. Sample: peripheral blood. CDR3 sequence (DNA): TGTGCCAGCTCACCGTGGACAGGGGACTACGAGCAGTACTTC. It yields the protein CASSPWTGDYEQYF.